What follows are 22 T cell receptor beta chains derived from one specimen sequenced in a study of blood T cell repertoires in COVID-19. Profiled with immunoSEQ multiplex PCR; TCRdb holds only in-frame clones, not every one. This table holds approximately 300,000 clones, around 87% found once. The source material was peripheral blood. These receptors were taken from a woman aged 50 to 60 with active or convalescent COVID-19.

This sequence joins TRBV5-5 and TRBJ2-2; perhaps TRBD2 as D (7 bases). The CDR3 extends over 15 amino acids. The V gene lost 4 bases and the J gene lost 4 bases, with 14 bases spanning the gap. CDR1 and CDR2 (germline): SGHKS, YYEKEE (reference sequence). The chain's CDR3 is CASSPGGAGTGELFF. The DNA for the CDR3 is TGTGCCAGCAGCCCTGGGGGGGCCGGCACCGGGGAGCTGTTTTTT.

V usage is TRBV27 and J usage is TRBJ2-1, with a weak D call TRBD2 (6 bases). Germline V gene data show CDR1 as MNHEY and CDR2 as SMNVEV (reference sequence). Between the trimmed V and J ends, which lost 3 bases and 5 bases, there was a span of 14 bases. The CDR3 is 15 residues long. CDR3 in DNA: TGTGCCAGCAGTTTTGGAGGGGTGGGGAACAATGAGCAGTTCTTC. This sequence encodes CASSFGGVGNNEQFF.

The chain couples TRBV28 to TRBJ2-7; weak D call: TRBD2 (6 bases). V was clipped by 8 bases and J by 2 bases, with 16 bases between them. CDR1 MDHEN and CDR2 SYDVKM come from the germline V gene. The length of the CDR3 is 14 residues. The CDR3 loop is CASVGGVTAYEQYF. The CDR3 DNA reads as TGTGCCAGCGTTGGCGGGGTCACTGCCTACGAGCAGTACTTC. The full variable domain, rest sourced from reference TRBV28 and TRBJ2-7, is DVKVTQSSRYLVKRTGEKVFLECVQDMDHENMFWYRQDPGLGLRLIYFSYDVKMKEKGDIPEGYSVSREKKERFSLILESASTNQTSMYLCASVGGVTAYEQYFGPGTRLTVT.

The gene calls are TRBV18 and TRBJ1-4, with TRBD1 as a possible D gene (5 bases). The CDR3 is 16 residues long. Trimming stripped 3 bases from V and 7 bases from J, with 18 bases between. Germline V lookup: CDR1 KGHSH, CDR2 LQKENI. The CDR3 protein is CASSPVGARVSEKLFF. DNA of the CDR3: TGTGCCAGCTCACCGGTAGGGGCAAGGGTCAGTGAAAAACTGTTTTTT.

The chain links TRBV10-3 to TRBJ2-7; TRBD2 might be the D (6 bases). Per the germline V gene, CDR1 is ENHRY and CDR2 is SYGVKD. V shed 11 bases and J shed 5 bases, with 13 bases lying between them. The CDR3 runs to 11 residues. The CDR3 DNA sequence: TGTGCCGCCAGGACTACCGACGAGCAGTACTTC. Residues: CAARTTDEQYF.

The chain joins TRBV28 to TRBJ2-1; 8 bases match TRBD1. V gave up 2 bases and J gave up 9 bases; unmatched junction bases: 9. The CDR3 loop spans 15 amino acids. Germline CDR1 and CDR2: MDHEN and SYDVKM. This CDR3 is CASSLPGQVNSEQFF. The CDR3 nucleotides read TGTGCCAGCAGTTTACCGGGACAGGTAAACAGTGAGCAGTTCTTC.

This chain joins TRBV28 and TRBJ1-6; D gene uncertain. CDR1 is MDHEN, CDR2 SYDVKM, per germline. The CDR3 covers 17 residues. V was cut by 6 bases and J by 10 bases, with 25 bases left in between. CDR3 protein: CASSLNWALNRPSPLHF. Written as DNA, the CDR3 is TGTGCCAGCAGCCTAAACTGGGCTTTGAATCGTCCCTCACCCCTCCACTTT.

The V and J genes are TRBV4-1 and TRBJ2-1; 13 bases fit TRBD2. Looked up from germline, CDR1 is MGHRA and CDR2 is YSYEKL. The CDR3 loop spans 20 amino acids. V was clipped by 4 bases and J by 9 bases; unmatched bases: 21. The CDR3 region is CASSLFRGLAGVPSFSEQFF. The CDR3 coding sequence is TGCGCCAGCAGCCTGTTCCGCGGACTAGCGGGAGTTCCCTCGTTCAGTGAGCAGTTCTTC.

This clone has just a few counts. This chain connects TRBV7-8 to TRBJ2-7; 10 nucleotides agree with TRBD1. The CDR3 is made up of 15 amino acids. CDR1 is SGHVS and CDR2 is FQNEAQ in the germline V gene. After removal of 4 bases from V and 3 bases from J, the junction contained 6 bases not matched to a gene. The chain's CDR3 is CASSSKTGGSYEQYF. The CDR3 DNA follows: TGTGCCAGCAGCTCAAAGACAGGGGGCAGCTACGAGCAGTACTTC. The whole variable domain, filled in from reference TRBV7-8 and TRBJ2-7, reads GAGVSQSPRYKVAKRGQDVALRCDPISGHVSLFWYQQALGQGPEFLTYFQNEAQLDKSGLPSDRFFAERPEGSVSTLKIQRTQQEDSAVYLCASSSKTGGSYEQYFGPGTRLTVT.

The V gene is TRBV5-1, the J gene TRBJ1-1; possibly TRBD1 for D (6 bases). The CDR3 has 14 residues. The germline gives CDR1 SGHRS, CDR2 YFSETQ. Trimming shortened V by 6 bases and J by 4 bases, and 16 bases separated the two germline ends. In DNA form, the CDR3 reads TGCGCCAGCACGCAAACTCAGGGGAGCACTGAAGCTTTCTTT. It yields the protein CASTQTQGSTEAFF.

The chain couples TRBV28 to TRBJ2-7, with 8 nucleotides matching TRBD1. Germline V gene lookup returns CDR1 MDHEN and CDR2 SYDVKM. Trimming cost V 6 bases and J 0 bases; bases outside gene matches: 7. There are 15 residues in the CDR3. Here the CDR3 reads CASRSGGLSSYEQYF. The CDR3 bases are TGTGCCAGCAGGTCAGGGGGCCTCAGCTCCTACGAGCAGTACTTC.

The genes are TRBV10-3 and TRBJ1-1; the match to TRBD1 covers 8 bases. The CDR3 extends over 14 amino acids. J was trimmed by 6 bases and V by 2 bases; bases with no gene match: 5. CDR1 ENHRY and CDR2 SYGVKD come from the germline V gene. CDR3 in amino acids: CAISETTGVSEAFF. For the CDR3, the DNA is TGTGCCATCAGTGAGACGACAGGGGTATCTGAAGCTTTCTTT.

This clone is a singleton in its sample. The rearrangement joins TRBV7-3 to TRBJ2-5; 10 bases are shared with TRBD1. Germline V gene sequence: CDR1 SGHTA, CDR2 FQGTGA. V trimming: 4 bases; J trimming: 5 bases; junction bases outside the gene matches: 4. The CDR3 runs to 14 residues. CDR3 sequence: CASSSTGGWETQYF. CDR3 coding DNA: TGTGCCAGCAGCTCGACAGGGGGCTGGGAGACCCAGTACTTC. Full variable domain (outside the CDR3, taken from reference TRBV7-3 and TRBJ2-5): GAGVSQTPSNKVTEKGKYVELRCDPISGHTALYWYRQSLGQGPEFLIYFQGTGAADDSGLPNDRFFAVRPEGSVSTLKIQRTERGDSAVYLCASSSTGGWETQYFGPGTRLLVL.

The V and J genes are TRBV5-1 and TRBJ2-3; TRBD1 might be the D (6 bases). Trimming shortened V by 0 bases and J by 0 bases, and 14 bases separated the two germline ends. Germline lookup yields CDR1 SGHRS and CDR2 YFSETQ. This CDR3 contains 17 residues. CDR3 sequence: CASSLAPGTPSTDTQYF. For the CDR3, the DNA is TGCGCCAGCAGCTTGGCCCCCGGGACACCAAGCACAGATACGCAGTATTTT. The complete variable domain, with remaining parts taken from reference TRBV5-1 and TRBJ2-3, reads KAGVTQTPRYLIKTRGQQVTLSCSPISGHRSVSWYQQTPGQGLQFLFEYFSETQRNKGNFPGRFSGRQFSNSRSEMNVSTLELGDSALYLCASSLAPGTPSTDTQYFGPGTRLTVL.

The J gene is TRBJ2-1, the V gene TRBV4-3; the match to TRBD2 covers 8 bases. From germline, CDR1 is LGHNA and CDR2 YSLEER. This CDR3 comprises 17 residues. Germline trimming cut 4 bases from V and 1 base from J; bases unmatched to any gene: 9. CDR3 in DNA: TGCGCCAGCAGCCCCCGGCTAGCGGGCCTTTCCTACAATGAGCAGTTCTTC. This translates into CASSPRLAGLSYNEQFF.

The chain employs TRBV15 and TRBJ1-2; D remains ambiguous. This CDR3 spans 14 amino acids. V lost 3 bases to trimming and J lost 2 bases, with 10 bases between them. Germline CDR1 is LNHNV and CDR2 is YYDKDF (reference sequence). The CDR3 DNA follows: TGTGCCACCAGCAGGGAGACGGGGAACTATGGCTACACCTTC. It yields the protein CATSRETGNYGYTF.

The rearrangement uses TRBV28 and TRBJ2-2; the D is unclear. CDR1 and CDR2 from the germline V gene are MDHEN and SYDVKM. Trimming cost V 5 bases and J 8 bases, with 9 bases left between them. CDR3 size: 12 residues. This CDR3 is CASSPLYGELFF. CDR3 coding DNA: TGTGCCAGCAGTCCCCTCTATGGGGAGCTGTTTTTT.

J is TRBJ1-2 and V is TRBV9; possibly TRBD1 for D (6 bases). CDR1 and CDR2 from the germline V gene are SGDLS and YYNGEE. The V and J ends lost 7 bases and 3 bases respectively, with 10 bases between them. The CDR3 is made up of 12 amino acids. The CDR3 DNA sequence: TGTGCCAGCTCAGGGGTGCACTATGGCTACACCTTC. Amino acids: CASSGVHYGYTF.

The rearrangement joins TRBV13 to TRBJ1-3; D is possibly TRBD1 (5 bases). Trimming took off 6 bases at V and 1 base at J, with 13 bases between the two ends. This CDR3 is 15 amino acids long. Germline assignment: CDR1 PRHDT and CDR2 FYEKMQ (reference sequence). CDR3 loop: CASSSPTESGNTIYF. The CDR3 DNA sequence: TGTGCCAGCAGTTCGCCGACAGAGTCTGGAAACACCATATATTTT. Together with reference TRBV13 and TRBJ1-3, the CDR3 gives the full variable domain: AAGVIQSPRHLIKEKRETATLKCYPIPRHDTVYWYQQGPGQDPQFLISFYEKMQSDKGSIPDRFSAQQFSDYHSELNMSSLELGDSALYFCASSSPTESGNTIYFGEGSWLTVV.

The CDR3 nucleotides read TGTGCCAGCTCACGCACGAGAAGCGACACCATATATTTT. As protein: CASSRTRSDTIYF. The chain links TRBV18 to TRBJ1-3, with no clear D. Germline loops: CDR1 KGHSH, CDR2 LQKENI. V lost 4 bases and J lost 8, with 12 bases in between. The CDR3 has 13 residues. The whole variable domain, filled in from reference TRBV18 and TRBJ1-3, reads NAGVMQNPRHLVRRRGQEARLRCSPMKGHSHVYWYRQLPEEGLKFMVYLQKENIIDESGMPKERFSAEFPKEGPSILRIQQVVRGDSAAYFCASSRTRSDTIYFGEGSWLTVV.

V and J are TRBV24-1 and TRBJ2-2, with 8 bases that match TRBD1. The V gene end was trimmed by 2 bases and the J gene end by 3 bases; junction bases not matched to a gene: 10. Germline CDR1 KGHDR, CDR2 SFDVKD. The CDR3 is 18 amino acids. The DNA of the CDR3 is TGTGCCACCAGTGATTCGGTCTGGACAGGGAAGCACACCGGGGAGCTGTTTTTT. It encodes CATSDSVWTGKHTGELFF.

CDR3: CASSVGTGLGQPQHF. CDR3 nucleotides: TGTGCCAGCAGCGTCGGGACAGGGTTAGGGCAGCCCCAGCATTTT. This chain connects TRBV9 to TRBJ1-5; 9 bases agree with TRBD1. CDR3 size: 15 residues. Trimming at V came to 2 bases and at J to 7 bases, leaving 7 bases not matched to a gene. The V gene's germline CDR1 is SGDLS and CDR2 YYNGEE.